Shown below are 11 T cell receptor beta chains from a single sample sequenced in a study of CD8 T cells in Susac syndrome. When the RNA was reverse transcribed, random hexamers were used with an input of roughly 0.5 to 1 ug. TCRdb passed the immunoSEQ multiplex PCR reads through MiXCR, listing each CDR3 protein once. The table lists more than 90,000 distinct CDR3 sequences, 85% to 95% of them singletons. Sequenced material: CD4+ T cells from PBMCs. These receptors all come from a human donor with multiple sclerosis.

The chain couples TRBV24-1 to TRBJ1-1; D is possibly TRBD1 (6 bases). This CDR3 comprises 14 residues. V lost 4 bases, J lost 6 bases, and 14 bases lay in between. From germline, CDR1 is KGHDR and CDR2 SFDVKD. This CDR3 reads CATSDPSRGSEAFF. The CDR3 nucleotides are TGTGCCACCAGTGACCCCTCCAGGGGTTCTGAAGCTTTCTTT.

J is TRBJ2-7 and V is TRBV11-2, with 9 bases that match TRBD2. The CDR3 is 17 amino acids. V was pared by 1 base and J by 1 base, with 8 bases of the junction left unmatched. Germline CDR1 SGHAT, CDR2 FQNNGV. CDR3 coding DNA: TGTGCCAGCAGCTTAGGCAGCGGCGGGGGGGTATCCTACGAGCAGTACTTC. Its translation: CASSLGSGGGVSYEQYF.

This chain links TRBV5-4 with TRBJ2-7; D unclear. The ends were cut back, 4 bases at V and 6 bases at J, with 8 bases in the middle. CDR1 and CDR2 (germline): SGHNT, YYREEE (reference sequence). CDR3 length: 11 residues. The CDR3 reads CASSSSSEQYF. The CDR3 DNA reads as TGTGCCAGCAGCAGCAGCAGCGAGCAGTACTTC.

V gene TRBV7-6 combines with J gene TRBJ1-5; 9 nucleotides line up with TRBD1. Germline V gene sequence: CDR1 SGHVS, CDR2 FNYEAQ. The CDR3 loop spans 15 amino acids. Trimming removed 3 bases from V and 7 bases from J; junction bases left unmatched: 7. The CDR3 here is CASSLGQGRMQPQHF. The CDR3 coding sequence is TGTGCCAGCAGCTTGGGACAGGGAAGGATGCAGCCCCAGCATTTT.

The gene calls are TRBV9 and TRBJ1-1; D gene unclear. CDR1 SGDLS and CDR2 YYNGEE come from the germline V gene. The length of the CDR3 is 14 residues. Deletions cut 2 bases from V and 1 base from J, with 9 bases between. DNA for the CDR3: TGTGCCAGCAGCGTGCGGGGAGCGAACACTGAAGCTTTCTTT. The encoded protein is CASSVRGANTEAFF.

The rearrangement links TRBV2 to TRBJ2-5; a weak D match, TRBD1 (6 bases). Germline-derived CDR1 and CDR2 are SNHLY and FYNNEI. This CDR3 is 13 amino acids long. The V gene lost 5 bases and the J gene lost 0 bases, with 7 bases spanning the gap. CDR3 sequence (DNA): TGTGCCAGCAGTACAGGGTACCAAGAGACCCAGTACTTC. Translated, it gives CASSTGYQETQYF. The full variable domain, in which reference TRBV2 and TRBJ2-5 provide the parts outside the CDR3, is EPEVTQTPSHQVTQMGQEVILRCVPISNHLYFYWYRQILGQKVEFLVSFYNNEISEKSEIFDDQFSVERPDGSNFTLKIRSTKLEDSAMYFCASSTGYQETQYFGPGTRLLVL.

The gene calls are TRBV10-3 and TRBJ2-3, with D perhaps TRBD1 (6 bases). The germline CDR1 and CDR2 sequences are ENHRY and SYGVKD. The CDR3 length is 15 residues. V was shortened by 3 bases and J by 3 bases, with 13 bases between the two germline ends. The DNA for the CDR3 is TGTGCCATCAGTGAACAGGGTCGGAGAACAGATACGCAGTATTTT. Encoded protein: CAISEQGRRTDTQYF.

This chain joins TRBV30 and TRBJ2-5, with D unclear. The length of the CDR3 is 15 residues. V was shortened by 0 bases and J by 2 bases, with 13 bases between the two germline ends. In germline, CDR1 is GTSNPN, CDR2 SVGIG (reference sequence). CDR3 in DNA: TGTGCCTGGAGTGTAGGTATTAAGCAGCAAGAGACCCAGTACTTC. Protein: CAWSVGIKQQETQYF.

The gene calls are TRBV4-3 and TRBJ1-5, with 7 positions matching TRBD1. Germline V lookup: CDR1 LGHNA, CDR2 YSLEER. The CDR3 totals 14 residues. With V trimmed by 4 bases and J by 3 bases, 3 bases remained unmatched. The CDR3 loop reads CASSRGQNNQPQHF. The DNA for the CDR3 is TGCGCCAGCAGCCGGGGACAGAACAATCAGCCCCAGCATTTT.

The J gene is TRBJ2-1, the V gene TRBV5-1; D is tentatively TRBD1 or TRBD2 (5 bases each). Germline assignment: CDR1 SGHRS and CDR2 YFSETQ. CDR3 length: 15 residues. Trimming removed 4 bases from V and 0 bases from J, with 11 bases in between. The CDR3 reads CASSRLGVSYNEQFF. CDR3 sequence (DNA): TGCGCCAGCAGCCGGTTGGGGGTCTCCTACAATGAGCAGTTCTTC.

The V call is TRBV10-3, the J call TRBJ2-3, with 11 bases matching TRBD2. The ends lost 6 bases at V and 1 base at J; junction bases unmatched: 3. CDR3 length equals 15 residues. Germline loops: CDR1 ENHRY, CDR2 SYGVKD. The chain's CDR3 is CAIRETSGGTDTQYF. CDR3 sequence (DNA): TGTGCCATCAGAGAGACTAGCGGGGGCACAGATACGCAGTATTTT.